This TCR beta chain was documented in a study of blood T cell repertoires in COVID-19. Study at large: Samples of COVID-19 (acute and convalescent) were obtained from the United States, Italy and Spain.

Assay used: immunoSEQ multiplex PCR; TCRdb lists only in-frame clones, some missing. The repertoire holds roughly 100,000 clones, with around four fifths as singletons. Looked up from germline, CDR1 is MDHEN and CDR2 is SYDVKM. This CDR3 comprises 15 residues. The J segment lost 4 bases and the V segment lost 2 bases, leaving 4 bases of the junction unmatched. The sequence was obtained from a man aged 55 to 70 with active or convalescent COVID-19. The V call is TRBV28, the J call TRBJ1-2; 10 bases are shared with TRBD1. Material: peripheral blood. This CDR3 reads CASSLGGTGAYGYTF. DNA of the CDR3: TGTGCCAGCAGTTTAGGGGGGACAGGGGCCTATGGCTACACCTTC.